What follows are 19 T cell receptor beta chains derived from one specimen sequenced in a study of cytomegalovirus exposure and HLA in healthy donors. Primers included in the PCR were 60 Vbeta and 13 Jbeta primers. Using immunoSEQ multiplex PCR, the repertoire was profiled, and TCRdb retains in-frame clones only, with some absent. This sample has more than 95,000 clones, with approximately 80% found just once. Sequenced sample: PBMCs. Every receptor here comes from a woman aged 25-40 years in good health and CMV-seronegative.

The chain has TRBV7-9 and TRBJ2-7, with D unresolved. The CDR3 is 13 residues long. Germline assignment: CDR1 SEHNR and CDR2 FQNEAQ (reference sequence). Trimming removed 7 bases at V and 4 bases at J, with 14 bases between. CDR3 sequence: CASTPSGSYEQYF. In DNA, the CDR3 is TGTGCCAGCACCCCCTCGGGTTCTTACGAGCAGTACTTC.

This clone is judged medium-sized. The J gene is TRBJ2-2, the V gene TRBV6-5; 12 bases map to TRBD2. This CDR3 spans 15 amino acids. V lost 5 bases, J lost 8 bases, and 6 bases stayed unmatched. Germline CDR1 MNHEY, CDR2 SVGAGI. CDR3 in amino acids: CASSTGLAGSGELFF. The CDR3 nucleotides are TGTGCCAGCAGTACCGGACTAGCGGGATCTGGGGAGCTGTTTTTT.

The chain recombines TRBV11-1 with TRBJ1-5, with a possible D match to TRBD1 (5 bases). V lost 5 bases and J 0 bases, leaving 11 bases between the germline ends. The CDR3 runs to 15 residues. The germline gives CDR1 SGHAT, CDR2 FQDESV (reference sequence). The CDR3 nucleotides read TGTGCCAGCAGCCCAGGGTTAGATAGCAATCAGCCCCAGCATTTT. Its protein product is CASSPGLDSNQPQHF.

With regard to this clone: Relative to the germline gene, one junction end is altered; a read error may explain this. The rearrangement links TRBV19 to TRBJ2-1, with 9 bases identical to TRBD2. CDR1 LNHDA and CDR2 SQIVND come from the germline V gene (reference sequence). The CDR3 is 11 residues long. CDR3 residues: CASSPSGIRIF. CDR3 coding DNA: TGTGCCAGTAGTCCTAGCGGGATAAGGATCTTC.

V usage is TRBV10-2 and J usage is TRBJ2-7, with 9 nucleotides matching TRBD2. Germline V gives CDR1 WSHSY, CDR2 SAAADI. The CDR3 contains 15 residues. V lost 3 bases and J lost 2; bases outside the gene matches: 5. This CDR3 reads CASSEWAGGTYEQYF. The CDR3 DNA reads TGCGCCAGCAGTGAATGGGCGGGAGGGACCTACGAGCAGTACTTC.

The chain carries TRBV10-3 and TRBJ2-1; 7 positions agree with TRBD2. Germline lookup yields CDR1 ENHRY and CDR2 SYGVKD. CDR3 length: 15 residues. The ends lost 2 bases at V and 6 bases at J; junction bases unmatched: 7. The CDR3 bases are TGTGCCATCAGTGAGAGCAGGACTAGAGGCAATGAGCAGTTCTTC. It codes for CAISESRTRGNEQFF.

The chain combines TRBV5-4 with TRBJ2-7; 12 positions agree with TRBD2. Germline V gene data show CDR1 as SGHNT and CDR2 as YYREEE (reference sequence). J was trimmed by 0 bases and V by 3 bases; bases with no gene match: 7. The CDR3 totals 17 residues. The CDR3 DNA is TGTGCCAGCAGCTCGGGACTAGCGGGCGGGAGCTCCTACGAGCAGTACTTC. This translates into CASSSGLAGGSSYEQYF.

The chain is built from TRBV19 and TRBJ1-5; TRBD1 matches at 7 bases. The germline V gene encodes CDR1 LNHDA and CDR2 SQIVND (reference sequence). The CDR3 extends over 16 amino acids. V trimming: 5 bases; J trimming: 4 bases; junction bases outside the gene matches: 11. The DNA for the CDR3 is TGTGCCAGTAGTCCCCCTTTCGGACAGGAGAATCAGCCCCAGCATTTT. Encoded protein: CASSPPFGQENQPQHF. Variable domain in full (rest from reference TRBV19 and TRBJ1-5): DGGITQSPKYLFRKEGQNVTLSCEQNLNHDAMYWYRQDPGQGLRLIYYSQIVNDFQKGDIAEGYSVSREKKESFPLTVTSAQKNPTAFYLCASSPPFGQENQPQHFGDGTRLSIL.

This chain links TRBV7-8 with TRBJ2-3; 7 nucleotides agree with TRBD1. The V and J ends lost 2 bases and 5 bases, in that order; junction bases with no gene match: 7. The germline V gene encodes CDR1 SGHVS and CDR2 FQNEAQ. The CDR3 has 15 residues. CDR3 sequence reads: CASSLPGQGVDTQYF. CDR3 in DNA: TGTGCCAGCAGCTTACCTGGGCAGGGGGTAGATACGCAGTATTTT.

Here the CDR3 reads CASSLTEYTDTQYF. CDR3 bases: TGTGCCAGCAGTCTGACAGAGTACACAGATACGCAGTATTTT. The rearrangement uses TRBV6-1 and TRBJ2-3, with D possibly TRBD1 on 5 matching bases. V was pared by 5 bases and J by 2 bases, with 11 bases between. CDR1 MNHNS and CDR2 SASEGT come from the germline V gene. This CDR3 has 14 amino acids.

The gene calls are TRBV19 and TRBJ2-3, with D hard to call. The CDR3 is made up of 14 amino acids. Germline V gene sequence: CDR1 LNHDA, CDR2 SQIVND (reference sequence). The germline V and J ends were trimmed by 7 bases and 3 bases, with 14 bases remaining between them. DNA of the CDR3: TGTGCCAGTAACGCAGAGGTGAGGACAGATACGCAGTATTTT. It codes for CASNAEVRTDTQYF. Using reference TRBV19 and TRBJ2-3 for the parts outside the CDR3, the full variable domain is DGGITQSPKYLFRKEGQNVTLSCEQNLNHDAMYWYRQDPGQGLRLIYYSQIVNDFQKGDIAEGYSVSREKKESFPLTVTSAQKNPTAFYLCASNAEVRTDTQYFGPGTRLTVL.

J is TRBJ2-7 and V is TRBV5-1; 7 bases agree with TRBD2. Germline V lookup: CDR1 SGHRS, CDR2 YFSETQ. The CDR3 is made up of 12 amino acids. The junction had 1 base not matched to a gene; V was cut back by 0 bases and J by 7 bases. The CDR3 region is CASSLAGGEQYF. The CDR3 bases are TGCGCCAGCAGCTTGGCGGGGGGTGAGCAGTACTTC. The variable domain in full, completed from reference TRBV5-1 and TRBJ2-7, reads KAGVTQTPRYLIKTRGQQVTLSCSPISGHRSVSWYQQTPGQGLQFLFEYFSETQRNKGNFPGRFSGRQFSNSRSEMNVSTLELGDSALYLCASSLAGGEQYFGPGTRLTVT.

The chain combines TRBV14 with TRBJ2-7, with no clear D. The CDR3 is 15 residues long. Germline V gene sequence: CDR1 SGHDN, CDR2 FVKESK. The ends were cut back, 0 bases at V and 0 bases at J, with 9 bases in the middle. For the CDR3, the DNA is TGTGCCAGCAGCCAAGAAGGCGGCCGCTCCTACGAGCAGTACTTC. Translating it yields CASSQEGGRSYEQYF.

A few counts support this clone. The rearrangement links TRBV5-4 to TRBJ1-2, with D perhaps TRBD1 (5 bases). The CDR3 consists of 14 residues. From germline, CDR1 is SGHNT and CDR2 YYREEE (reference sequence). With 1 base removed from V and 3 bases from J, the gap between germline ends came to 10 bases. DNA for the CDR3: TGTGCCAGCAGCTTGCCGACAGAAGACTATGGCTACACCTTC. The encoded protein is CASSLPTEDYGYTF. The variable domain in full, completed from reference TRBV5-4 and TRBJ1-2, reads ETGVTQSPTHLIKTRGQQVTLRCSSQSGHNTVSWYQQALGQGPQFIFQYYREEENGRGNFPPRFSGLQFPNYSSELNVNALELDDSALYLCASSLPTEDYGYTFGSGTRLTVV.

The rearrangement uses TRBV6-5 and TRBJ1-1; no definite D call. The length of the CDR3 is 13 residues. V dropped 0 bases and J dropped 6 bases, with 8 bases sitting between them. CDR1 is MNHEY and CDR2 is SVGAGI in the germline V gene. The chain's CDR3 is CASSYSVAAEAFF. The CDR3 DNA follows: TGTGCCAGCAGTTACTCCGTGGCCGCTGAAGCTTTCTTT.

V gene TRBV5-1 combines with J gene TRBJ1-2; 12 positions agree with TRBD1. Unmatched junction bases numbered 26, after V lost 4 bases and J lost 4 bases. The CDR3 runs 22 residues. Germline V gene sequence: CDR1 SGHRS, CDR2 YFSETQ. The DNA for the CDR3 is TGCGCCAGCAGCCTAGGTAGTTCCCCAGGTCGGGACAGGGGGCAGTTTGGCTATGGCTACACCTTC. It codes for CASSLGSSPGRDRGQFGYGYTF.

CDR3 bases: TGTGCCAGCAGTTACTCCGACAGGGACGGCTACACCTTC. Encoded protein: CASSYSDRDGYTF. The chain links TRBV6-5 to TRBJ1-2; TRBD1 matches 7 bases. Germline CDR1 and CDR2: MNHEY and SVGAGI. The CDR3 extends over 13 amino acids. J was trimmed by 8 bases and V by 0 bases; bases with no gene match: 3.

V gene TRBV6-5 combines with J gene TRBJ2-5, with TRBD1 identical over 10 bases. The J call may not be correct, given that the DNA end is closer to TRBJ2-7. Per germline, CDR1 MNHEY and CDR2 SVGAGI. CDR3 size: 16 residues. CDR3 sequence reads: CASSYTWTGGTYEQYF. For the CDR3, the DNA is TGTGCCAGCAGTTACACCTGGACAGGGGGAACCTACGAGCAGTACTTC.

V gene TRBV7-2 combines with J gene TRBJ1-6; no reliable D call. V lost 0 bases, J lost 4 bases, and 10 bases lay in between. The germline CDR1 and CDR2 sequences are SGHTA and FQGNSA. The CDR3 is 16 amino acids. The CDR3 DNA reads TGTGCCAGCAGCTTAGCGACGGGTCGGTATAATTCACCCCTCCACTTT. Translation gives CASSLATGRYNSPLHF.